This paragraph covers one TCR beta chain sequence. What it binds is not known. These data come from a study of T-cell reconstitution after alpha-beta-depleted transplantation in children. The authors prepared the TCRbeta library with unique molecular identifiers. TCRdb called the PCR reads again in MiXCR, with one record for every CDR3 protein. The table lists tens of thousands of distinct CDR3 sequences, roughly 5% of them singletons. Whole-study findings and limits: Newly produced T cells mostly accounted for T-cell counts and diversity one year post-transplant. The study reportedly traced alpha-beta T cells about two months after transplant to several hundred expanded graft clones.

Trimming stripped 6 bases from V and 2 bases from J, with 18 bases between. Germline V gene lookup returns CDR1 KGHSH and CDR2 LQKENI. This CDR3 spans 16 amino acids. V usage is TRBV18 and J usage is TRBJ2-3; D is possibly TRBD1 (5 bases). The source of this sequence is a female patient aged 2-15 years who had a stem cell transplant for aplastic anemia, so the T cells may come from the graft donor. Material: PBMCs, mostly from graft donor cells, obtained 60 days after TCRalphabeta/CD19-depleted stem cell transplant. The DNA of the CDR3 is TGTGCCAGCTCCATTACCCGAGGACATTCCACAGATACGCAGTATTTT. Encoded protein: CASSITRGHSTDTQYF.